The rows below give T cell receptor beta chains drawn from one sample of a study of graft-versus-host responses after intestinal transplantation. Using immunoSEQ multiplex PCR, the repertoire was profiled, and TCRdb retains in-frame clones only, with some absent. The profile shows 20,000 to 25,000 clones, 94% of them singletons. The sequencing here drew on PBMCs, taken 156 days after intestinal transplant. The receptor set was obtained from a human patient who received an intestinal transplant, so some T cells may come from the graft donor. Both conserved end residues are trimmed from each CDR3. D genes are given only for firm matches.

>TRBV6-5|TRBD1|TRBJ1-1
ASSSWTGDRVGAF
>TRBV7-8|.|TRBJ2-3
ASRKADTQY
>TRBV4-3|.|TRBJ2-7
ASSQITGTVSYEQY
>TRBV12-5|.|TRBJ2-1
ASGLEKPRSPPQF
>TRBV7-9|.|TRBJ2-1
ASSWQRYWGRNEQF
>TRBV6-5|TRBD1|TRBJ1-2
ASRPQGERGGYT
>TRBV5-1|TRBD2|TRBJ2-1
ASSSGLAERQF
>TRBV19|TRBD1|TRBJ1-1
ASSITQGGTEAF
>TRBV2|TRBD2|TRBJ2-1
ASMGGGYNEQF
>TRBV28|.|TRBJ2-3
ASSLLAGSTDTQY
>TRBV11-1|TRBD1|TRBJ2-1
ASSSRPAGQGSDEQF
>TRBV5-8|TRBD2|TRBJ2-2
ASSAGLAGVYTGELF
>TRBV9|.|TRBJ2-7
ASSVEDSYEQY
>TRBV13|TRBD1|TRBJ2-7
ASSPNPGQGPISYEQY
>TRBV7-2|.|TRBJ1-3
ASSSGGSGNTIY
>TRBV5-6|TRBD2|TRBJ2-7
ASSLMAGGWEQY
>TRBV5-5|TRBD1|TRBJ2-7
ASSLVWDRGLYEQY
>TRBV5-6|TRBD1|TRBJ2-7
ASSYGTGGEQY
>TRBV7-7|TRBD1|TRBJ2-1
ASSSPDRNGTDYNEQF
>TRBV19|.|TRBJ1-6
ASKLGRLQPSSYNSPLH
>TRBV5-1|TRBD1|TRBJ2-5
ASSSGTGWGETQY
>TRBV4-1|.|TRBJ2-5
ASSHHWGRVRGETQY
>TRBV4-1|TRBD2|TRBJ2-1
ASSLFLGLADINEQF
>TRBV7-9|.|TRBJ1-5
ASRPTGSGQPQH
>TRBV7-9|.|TRBJ1-4
ASSSGHVNEKLF
>TRBV21-1|.|TRBJ1-6
AIQYQSEDRGNSPLH